What follows is one T cell receptor beta chain and its context. Its antigen is not identified. This sample is drawn from a study of shared clonotypes between healthy human individuals. Findings and limits, study-wide: The generation probabilities recorded for non-shared clonotypes fell below those of clonotypes shared by all four donors. The study drew on few donors, limiting represented genetic and exposure-history diversity. Sharing across a few donors was seen in around 5% of naive CD4 clonotypes. Rarefaction exposed incomplete sorted-subset sequencing despite large depth.

Profiling relied on immunoSEQ multiplex PCR, and the TCRdb table lists in-frame clones only, not all of them. There are 1.4 million or so clones in the sample; roughly 98.5% occur only once, and around 0.38% lies in the top ten. The CDR3 totals 14 residues. Per the germline V gene, CDR1 is LGHNA and CDR2 is YNFKEQ. Trimming left V 5 bases short and J 2 bases short, with 10 bases between. J is TRBJ1-3 and V is TRBV4-2; D unresolved. What was sequenced was naive CD4+ T cells sorted from blood. Subset specified: CD45RA+ positively selected. The origin of this receptor is a young man in good health. CDR3 DNA sequence: TGTGCCAGCAGCTTGGGGAGGGCTGGAAACACCATATATTTT. This gives the protein CASSLGRAGNTIYF.